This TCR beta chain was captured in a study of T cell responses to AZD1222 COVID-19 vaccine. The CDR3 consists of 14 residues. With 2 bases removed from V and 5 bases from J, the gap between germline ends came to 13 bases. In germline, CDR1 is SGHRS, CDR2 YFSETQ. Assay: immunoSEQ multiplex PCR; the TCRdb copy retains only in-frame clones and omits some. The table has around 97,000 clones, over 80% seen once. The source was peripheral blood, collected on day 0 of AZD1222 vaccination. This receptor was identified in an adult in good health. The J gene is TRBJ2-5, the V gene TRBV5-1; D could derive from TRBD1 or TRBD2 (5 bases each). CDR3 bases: TGCGCCAGCAGCTTAGGGGTAGCGCCGGAGACCCAGTACTTC. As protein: CASSLGVAPETQYF.